This TCR beta chain is drawn from a study of blood T cell repertoires in COVID-19. The CDR3 has 15 residues. Germline-derived CDR1 and CDR2 are SGHRS and YFSETQ. V dropped 4 bases and J dropped 7; count of bases not matched to a gene: 9. Data came from immunoSEQ multiplex PCR; TCRdb stores just in-frame clones and leaves some out. The table has 200,000 to 300,000 clones, around 83% seen once. The sequenced sample was peripheral blood. The chain joins TRBV5-1 to TRBJ2-3; 10 nucleotides align to TRBD2. The TCR originated in a woman aged 80 or over with acute or convalescent COVID-19. CDR3 sequence reads: CASSPSGTSAYTQYF. The CDR3 DNA sequence: TGCGCCAGCAGCCCCTCCGGGACTAGCGCGTATACGCAGTATTTT.